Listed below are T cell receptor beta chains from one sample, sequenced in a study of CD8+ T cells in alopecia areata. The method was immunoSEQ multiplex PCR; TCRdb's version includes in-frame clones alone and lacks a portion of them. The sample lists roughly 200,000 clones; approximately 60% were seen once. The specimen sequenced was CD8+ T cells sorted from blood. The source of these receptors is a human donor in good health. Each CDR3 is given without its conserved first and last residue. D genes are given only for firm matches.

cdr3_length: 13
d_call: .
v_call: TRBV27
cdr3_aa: ASSLSGTQYTEAF

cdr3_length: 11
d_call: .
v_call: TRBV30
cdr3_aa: AWSRDSNQPQH

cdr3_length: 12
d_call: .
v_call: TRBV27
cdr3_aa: ASRGPGGGTEAF

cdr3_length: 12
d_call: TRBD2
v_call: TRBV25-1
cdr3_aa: ASETSGGPETQY

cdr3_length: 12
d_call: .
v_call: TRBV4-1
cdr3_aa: ASSQVSGLDEQY

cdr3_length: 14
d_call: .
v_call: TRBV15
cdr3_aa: ATSRDFAGSTDTQY

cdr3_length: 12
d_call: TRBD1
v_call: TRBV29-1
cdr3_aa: SVEVDRGDTEAF

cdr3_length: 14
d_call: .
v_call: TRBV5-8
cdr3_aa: ASSRGWGADNQPQH

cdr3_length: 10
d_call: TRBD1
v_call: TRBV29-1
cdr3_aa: SAGTANTEAF

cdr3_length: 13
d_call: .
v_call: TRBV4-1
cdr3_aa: ASSHAPPGTDTQY

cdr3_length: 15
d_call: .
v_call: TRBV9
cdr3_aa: ASSPLGTSSSGNTIY

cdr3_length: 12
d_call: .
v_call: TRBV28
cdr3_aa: ASSSARRYNEQF

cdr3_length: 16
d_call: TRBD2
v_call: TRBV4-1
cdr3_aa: ASSSPRASSGGTGELF

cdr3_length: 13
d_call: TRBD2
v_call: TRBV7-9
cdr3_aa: ASSLLAGAFGELF

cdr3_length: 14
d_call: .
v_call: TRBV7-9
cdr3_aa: ASSLPQGSNTGELF

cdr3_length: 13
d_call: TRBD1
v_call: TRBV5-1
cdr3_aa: ASSQPGGSGNTIY

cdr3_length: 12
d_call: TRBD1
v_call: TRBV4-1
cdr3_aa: ASSHDRGSYEQY

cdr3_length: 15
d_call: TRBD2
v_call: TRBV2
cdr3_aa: ASSDGLAGEYQETQY

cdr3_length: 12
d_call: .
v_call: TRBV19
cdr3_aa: ASSATGLNYGYT

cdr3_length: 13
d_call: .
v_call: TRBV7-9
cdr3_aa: ASSPQRTESYEQY

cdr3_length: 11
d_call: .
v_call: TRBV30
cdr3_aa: AWSSSRNTEAF

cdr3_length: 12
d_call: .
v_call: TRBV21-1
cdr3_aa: ASRRDGEHQPQH

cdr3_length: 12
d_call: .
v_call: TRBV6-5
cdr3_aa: ASSNQAREGEAF

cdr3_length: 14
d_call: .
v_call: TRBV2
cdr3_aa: ASSEERTLSTDTQY

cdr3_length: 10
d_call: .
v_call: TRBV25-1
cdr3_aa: ASSVGNTEAF

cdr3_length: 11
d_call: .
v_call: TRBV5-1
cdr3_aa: ASSSVPGTEAF

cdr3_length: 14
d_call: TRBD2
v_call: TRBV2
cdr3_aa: ASSDSPRLAGDTQY

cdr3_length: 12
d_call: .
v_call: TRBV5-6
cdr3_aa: ASSPGPSNQPQH

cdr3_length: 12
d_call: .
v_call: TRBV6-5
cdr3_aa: ASSYSIGANVLT

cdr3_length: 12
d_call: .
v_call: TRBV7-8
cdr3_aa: ASSLQGLNTEAF

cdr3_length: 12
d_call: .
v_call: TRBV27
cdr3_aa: ASSLSVRGHEQY

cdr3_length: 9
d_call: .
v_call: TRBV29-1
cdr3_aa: SVEELVGYT

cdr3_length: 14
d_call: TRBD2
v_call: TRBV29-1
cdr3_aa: SVEDLGLAGGNEQF

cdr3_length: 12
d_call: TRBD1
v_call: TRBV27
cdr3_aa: ASSLGTVNTEAF

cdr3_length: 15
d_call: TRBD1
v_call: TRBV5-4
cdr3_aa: ASSPGQGFGRTEREY

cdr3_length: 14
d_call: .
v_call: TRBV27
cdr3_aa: ASSPVGDSTYNEQF

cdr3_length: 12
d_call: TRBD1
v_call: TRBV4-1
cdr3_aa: ASSQAGTGDGYT

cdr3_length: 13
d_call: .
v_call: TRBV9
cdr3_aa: ASSVEGLTNEKLF

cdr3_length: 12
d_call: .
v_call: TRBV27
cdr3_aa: ASSPGTLLNEQF

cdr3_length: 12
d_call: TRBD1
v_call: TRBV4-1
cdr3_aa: ASSQTWDREFYT

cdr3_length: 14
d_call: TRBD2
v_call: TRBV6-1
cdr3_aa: ASSDGPSGGSDTQY

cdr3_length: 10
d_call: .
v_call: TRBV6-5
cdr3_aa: ASTAGGYGYT

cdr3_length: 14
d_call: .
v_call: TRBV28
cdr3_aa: ASSLAQGSTNEKLF

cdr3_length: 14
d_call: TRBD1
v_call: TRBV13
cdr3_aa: ASSAPGGSAKNIQY

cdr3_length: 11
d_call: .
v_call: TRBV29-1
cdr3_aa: SVERVTKNIQY

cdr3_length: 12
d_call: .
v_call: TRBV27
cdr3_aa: ASRFGSLTGELF

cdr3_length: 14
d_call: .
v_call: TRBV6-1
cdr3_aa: ASSEALGHGGDTQY